The 5 T cell receptor beta chains below come from one sample, sequenced in a study of control samples from healthy donors and cancer patients. Clones were sequenced by immunoSEQ multiplex PCR, and TCRdb holds only the in-frame ones, with some missing. The sample has tens of thousands of clones, 65% to 80% seen once. The sample consisted of PBMCs. These receptors were taken from a man aged 60 to 75 with head and neck cancer.

The V call is TRBV4-3, the J call TRBJ2-5, with TRBD2 identical over 11 bases. V lost 4 bases to trimming and J lost 0 bases; unmatched junction nucleotides: 7. The CDR3 loop spans 17 amino acids. Germline V gives CDR1 LGHNA, CDR2 YSLEER. The CDR3 nucleotides read TGCGCCAGCAGCCCTGGCTTAGCGGGAGGGAACCAAGAGACCCAGTACTTC. This codes for CASSPGLAGGNQETQYF.

This sequence joins TRBV5-1 and TRBJ2-1, with a tentative D call TRBD2 (6 bases). CDR1 SGHRS and CDR2 YFSETQ come from the germline V gene. The CDR3 contains 16 residues. Deletions cut 2 bases from V and 0 bases from J, with 12 bases between. CDR3 sequence: CASSLAGMSSYNEQFF. DNA for the CDR3: TGCGCCAGCAGCTTAGCGGGCATGAGCTCCTACAATGAGCAGTTCTTC.

J is TRBJ1-5 and V is TRBV10-3, with unresolved D. This CDR3 has 14 amino acids. Trimming left V 4 bases short and J 5 bases short, with 12 bases between. Germline V CDR1 and CDR2: ENHRY, SYGVKD. CDR3 bases: TGTGCCATCAGTGTGGGTAATACGGATCAGCCCCAGCATTTT. It yields the protein CAISVGNTDQPQHF.

The chain employs TRBV5-8 and TRBJ2-7; unclear D gene. The germline V gene has CDR1 SGHTS and CDR2 YDEGEE. Trimming shortened V by 0 bases and J by 6 bases, and 4 bases separated the two germline ends. This CDR3 is built from 11 residues. In DNA form, the CDR3 reads TGTGCCAGCAGCTTGGCAAGCGAGCAGTACTTC. As protein: CASSLASEQYF.

This rearrangement joins TRBV20-1 to TRBJ2-1, with 8 bases lining up with TRBD2. In germline, CDR1 is DFQATT, CDR2 SNEGSKA (reference sequence). V lost 3 bases, J lost 6 bases, and 13 bases stayed unmatched. This CDR3 contains 16 residues. CDR3 DNA: TGCAGTGCTAGTCCTCCCGGGACTAGGATCGGCAATGAGCAGTTCTTC. It yields the protein CSASPPGTRIGNEQFF.